These 27 T cell receptor beta chains share one sample of origin, sequenced in a study of T cell changes during pregnancy in multiple sclerosis. The protocol was immunoSEQ multiplex PCR, while the TCRdb copy is restricted to in-frame clones and leaves out a portion. Seen here are approximately 39,000 clones, approximately 92% observed once, and the top ten hold roughly 1.2%. The sequencing input was PBMCs (not recorded whether the cells were cultured). The receptors here all came from a female donor with multiple sclerosis, enrolled in a pregnancy study.

The chain carries TRBV7-9 and TRBJ2-3, with D uncertain. Trimming removed 1 base from V and 0 bases from J, with 8 bases in between. CDR3 length: 15 amino acids. CDR1 and CDR2 from the germline V gene are SEHNR and FQNEAQ (reference sequence). The CDR3 DNA reads as TGTGCCAGCAGCTTAGGACACCTGAGCACAGATACGCAGTATTTT. This sequence encodes CASSLGHLSTDTQYF.

This chain connects TRBV14 to TRBJ1-1, with no clear D. This CDR3 region has 13 residues. Per germline, CDR1 SGHDN and CDR2 FVKESK. Trimming removed 1 base from V and 0 bases from J, with 3 bases in between. For the CDR3, the DNA is TGTGCCAGCAGCCAAGCCCTGAACACTGAAGCTTTCTTT. Protein sequence: CASSQALNTEAFF.

V and J are TRBV18 and TRBJ2-3; 11 bases agree with TRBD2. V shed 5 bases and J 0 bases; nucleotides not matched to a gene: 4. This CDR3 is 16 amino acids long. The germline gives CDR1 KGHSH, CDR2 LQKENI. As DNA, the CDR3 is TGTGCCAGCTCATCTAGGACTAGCGGGAGCACAGATACGCAGTATTTT. It codes for CASSSRTSGSTDTQYF.

The V and J genes are TRBV5-1 and TRBJ1-5, with 7 bases matching TRBD1. V dropped 3 bases and J dropped 2; count of bases not matched to a gene: 2. This CDR3 is built from 14 residues. CDR1 and CDR2 (germline): SGHRS, YFSETQ. In nucleotides, the CDR3 is TGCGCCAGCAGCTCGGGGACAGGCAATCAGCCCCAGCATTTT. Residues: CASSSGTGNQPQHF. Full variable domain (missing parts from reference TRBV5-1 and TRBJ1-5): KAGVTQTPRYLIKTRGQQVTLSCSPISGHRSVSWYQQTPGQGLQFLFEYFSETQRNKGNFPGRFSGRQFSNSRSEMNVSTLELGDSALYLCASSSGTGNQPQHFGDGTRLSIL.

The V call is TRBV29-1, the J call TRBJ2-7; 7 positions match TRBD2. The germline V gene encodes CDR1 SQVTM and CDR2 ANQGSEA. The CDR3 runs 15 residues. The trim removed 2 bases at V and 4 bases at J, leaving 11 bases unmatched. CDR3 nucleotide sequence: TGCAGCGTTGAATTTCGGGCTAGCGGAGATTACGAGCAGTACTTC. Translation gives CSVEFRASGDYEQYF.

The chain has TRBV7-9 and TRBJ2-7; 7 bases fit TRBD1. After removal of 2 bases from V and 9 bases from J, the junction contained 19 bases not matched to a gene. This CDR3 is 17 amino acids long. CDR1 SEHNR and CDR2 FQNEAQ come from the germline V gene (reference sequence). The CDR3, as DNA: TGTGCCAGCAGCTTATTACCACAGGGGATCGGGTGGCGTTGGCAGTACTTC. Translation gives CASSLLPQGIGWRWQYF.

The chain joins TRBV7-9 to TRBJ1-1; 9 bases align to TRBD1. V gave up 7 bases and J gave up 4 bases; unmatched junction bases: 7. This CDR3 comprises 14 residues. Looked up from germline, CDR1 is SEHNR and CDR2 is FQNEAQ (reference sequence). The DNA for the CDR3 is TGTGCCAGCATGTGGGGGACAGGGCTCACTGAAGCTTTCTTT. It yields the protein CASMWGTGLTEAFF.

V and J are TRBV4-3 and TRBJ2-2; D is unresolved. CDR3 size: 15 residues. In germline, CDR1 is LGHNA, CDR2 YSLEER. Trimming shortened V by 1 base and J by 3 bases, and 9 bases separated the two germline ends. In DNA form, the CDR3 reads TGCGCCAGCAGCCAAGTTTTTTGGGACACCGGGGAGCTGTTTTTT. It encodes CASSQVFWDTGELFF.

V usage is TRBV7-2 and J usage is TRBJ2-3; TRBD2 might be the D (5 bases). There are 14 residues in the CDR3. Germline loops: CDR1 SGHTA, CDR2 FQGNSA. V was shortened by 5 bases and J by 5 bases, with 14 bases between the two germline ends. CDR3 DNA sequence: TGTGCCAGCAGCCCAGGACCCGGGGTAGATACGCAGTATTTT. Its translation is CASSPGPGVDTQYF.

The chain has TRBV9 and TRBJ2-7; TRBD1 is a possible D gene (5 bases). V lost 0 bases to trimming and J lost 4 bases, with 11 bases between them. CDR3 size: 14 residues. Germline assignment: CDR1 SGDLS and CDR2 YYNGEE. The CDR3 spells CASSVGPGSYEQYF. In DNA form, the CDR3 reads TGTGCCAGCAGCGTAGGCCCAGGGTCTTACGAGCAGTACTTC.

The chain recombines TRBV11-2 with TRBJ2-2; 8 bases line up with TRBD1. The CDR3 runs to 16 residues. Germline assignment: CDR1 SGHAT and CDR2 FQNNGV. V gave up 6 bases and J gave up 3 bases; unmatched junction bases: 9. The CDR3 region is CASRRTGSRDTGELFF. Here the CDR3 DNA reads TGTGCCAGCAGGCGGACAGGGAGTCGGGACACCGGGGAGCTGTTTTTT. The full variable domain, its missing parts supplied by reference TRBV11-2 and TRBJ2-2, is EAGVAQSPRYKIIEKRQSVAFWCNPISGHATLYWYQQILGQGPKLLIQFQNNGVVDDSQLPKDRFSAERLKGVDSTLKIQPAKLEDSAVYLCASRRTGSRDTGELFFGEGSRLTVL.

The V and J genes are TRBV7-9 and TRBJ2-2; unclear D gene. The length of the CDR3 is 15 residues. From germline, CDR1 is SEHNR and CDR2 FQNEAQ (reference sequence). V gave up 2 bases and J gave up 1 base, with 8 bases separating them. CDR3 sequence reads: CASSLRTGNTGELFF. As DNA, the CDR3 is TGTGCCAGCAGCTTACGGACGGGGAACACCGGGGAGCTGTTTTTT.

The V and J genes are TRBV7-2 and TRBJ2-3, with 12 bases identical to TRBD2. The CDR3 is 16 residues long. With V trimmed by 3 bases and J by 1 base, 2 bases remained unmatched. Per germline, CDR1 SGHTA and CDR2 FQGNSA. The chain's CDR3 is CASSLTSGRGTDTQYF. The DNA for the CDR3 is TGTGCCAGCAGCTTGACTAGCGGGAGAGGCACAGATACGCAGTATTTT.

The chain links TRBV5-1 to TRBJ2-1, with D possibly called TRBD1 or TRBD2 (5 bases each). The CDR3 consists of 17 residues. Per germline, CDR1 SGHRS and CDR2 YFSETQ. Trimming removed 0 bases from V and 6 bases from J, with 19 bases in between. As DNA, the CDR3 is TGCGCCAGCAGCTTGGCCTTGGGACCGGGTACCTCCAATGAGCAGTTCTTC. It yields the protein CASSLALGPGTSNEQFF. Full variable domain (remainder filled in from reference TRBV5-1 and TRBJ2-1): KAGVTQTPRYLIKTRGQQVTLSCSPISGHRSVSWYQQTPGQGLQFLFEYFSETQRNKGNFPGRFSGRQFSNSRSEMNVSTLELGDSALYLCASSLALGPGTSNEQFFGPGTRLTVL.

The rearrangement uses TRBV20-1 and TRBJ2-1; possible D gene TRBD1, 5 bases. Deletions cut 3 bases from V and 9 bases from J, with 9 bases between. The CDR3 sequence is 11 residues long. The germline V gene encodes CDR1 DFQATT and CDR2 SNEGSKA (reference sequence). CDR3 sequence (DNA): TGCAGTGCTAGTGGGGCGGCTGAGCAGTTCTTC. Protein product: CSASGAAEQFF.

The rearrangement uses TRBV28 and TRBJ2-3; D ambiguous. The CDR3 length is 11 residues. Germline CDR1 MDHEN, CDR2 SYDVKM. Trimming pared 4 bases from V and 5 bases from J, leaving 4 bases between. The CDR3: CASSSRDTQYF. As DNA, the CDR3 is TGTGCCAGCAGTTCAAGAGATACGCAGTATTTT.

The chain carries TRBV10-3 and TRBJ2-1; possibly TRBD2 for D (6 bases). This CDR3 contains 13 residues. Trimming removed 7 bases from V and 10 bases from J, with 17 bases in between. Germline V gives CDR1 ENHRY, CDR2 SYGVKD. CDR3 DNA sequence: TGTGCCATCACCAAGGAGGGGCTAGACGAGCAGTTCTTC. Translation gives CAITKEGLDEQFF.

The chain links TRBV4-2 to TRBJ2-1; D gene unclear. Per the germline V gene, CDR1 is LGHNA and CDR2 is YNFKEQ. The CDR3 is 17 amino acids. Trimming left V 0 bases short and J 0 bases short, with 12 bases between. Here the CDR3 reads CASSQDPPSSSYNEQFF. DNA of the CDR3: TGTGCCAGCAGCCAAGATCCTCCCAGCAGCTCCTACAATGAGCAGTTCTTC.

The chain is built from TRBV30 and TRBJ2-5; TRBD1 aligns across 7 bases. The CDR3 extends over 13 amino acids. Germline values: CDR1 GTSNPN, CDR2 SVGIG (reference sequence). J gave up 4 bases and V 3 bases, and 5 bases lay outside the gene matches. CDR3 loop: CAWSRQGTETQYF. In DNA, the CDR3 is TGTGCCTGGAGCCGACAGGGAACAGAGACCCAGTACTTC.

The J gene is TRBJ1-2, the V gene TRBV6-4; possible D gene TRBD1, 6 bases. Germline assignment: CDR1 MRHNA and CDR2 SNTAGT. The V gene lost 0 bases and the J gene lost 7 bases, with 15 bases spanning the gap. The CDR3 contains 15 residues. This CDR3 is CASSDSYPGDGGYTF. DNA for the CDR3: TGTGCCAGCAGTGACTCGTATCCAGGGGATGGTGGCTACACCTTC.

The chain recombines TRBV10-3 with TRBJ1-5; D is ambiguous. CDR1 and CDR2 (germline): ENHRY, SYGVKD. V was clipped by 7 bases and J by 0 bases, with 7 bases between them. The CDR3 covers 13 residues. The CDR3 reads CAITADSNQPQHF. The CDR3 DNA reads TGTGCCATCACCGCAGATAGCAATCAGCCCCAGCATTTT.

V and J are TRBV10-3 and TRBJ2-5; D perhaps matches TRBD1 (5 bases). The V end lost 3 bases, the J end lost 3 bases, and 14 bases lay between the germline ends. Germline CDR1 reads ENHRY; CDR2 reads SYGVKD. CDR3 length: 15 residues. Here the CDR3 DNA reads TGTGCCATCAGTGATTCGTCGACAGCTGAAGAGACCCAGTACTTC. This gives the protein CAISDSSTAEETQYF.

The CDR3 nucleotides read TGTGCCAGCAGTGTCGGGACAGGGGGCATGGAGACCCAGTACTTC. Amino acids: CASSVGTGGMETQYF. The rearrangement links TRBV6-4 to TRBJ2-5, with TRBD1 identical over 12 bases. This CDR3 contains 15 residues. The germline V gene has CDR1 MRHNA and CDR2 SNTAGT. Germline trimming cut 4 bases from V and 5 bases from J; bases unmatched to any gene: 5.

The V and J genes are TRBV19 and TRBJ1-1; unclear D gene. The CDR3 sequence is 14 residues long. The germline gives CDR1 LNHDA, CDR2 SQIVND (reference sequence). Between the trimmed V and J ends, which lost 11 bases and 1 base, there was a span of 17 bases. CDR3 sequence: CASSRRLENTEAFF. The CDR3 DNA reads as TGTGCCTCTTCCCGGAGGCTGGAGAACACTGAAGCTTTCTTT.

The chain recombines TRBV4-1 with TRBJ2-3; D is perhaps TRBD2 (6 bases). Germline lookup yields CDR1 MGHRA and CDR2 YSYEKL. The CDR3 loop spans 13 amino acids. Trimming cost V 2 bases and J 11 bases, with 14 bases left between them. The CDR3 here is CASSQIPEGGQYF. CDR3 coding DNA: TGCGCCAGCAGCCAAATTCCGGAGGGAGGGCAGTATTTT.

The chain couples TRBV5-4 to TRBJ1-3; unclear D gene. The germline V gene encodes CDR1 SGHNT and CDR2 YYREEE (reference sequence). The CDR3 runs 16 residues. The V and J ends lost 3 bases and 8 bases respectively, with 21 bases between them. CDR3 protein: CASSSDARASVDTIYF. In DNA, the CDR3 is TGTGCCAGCAGCTCAGACGCCAGAGCCTCAGTGGACACCATATATTTT.

This rearrangement joins TRBV7-2 to TRBJ2-7; D call uncertain. V was trimmed by 0 bases and J by 5 bases, leaving 14 bases between them. The CDR3 covers 15 residues. The germline V gene has CDR1 SGHTA and CDR2 FQGNSA. CDR3 sequence: CASSLAVVSSDEQYF. In DNA form, the CDR3 reads TGTGCCAGCAGCTTAGCTGTAGTTAGCAGCGACGAGCAGTACTTC.